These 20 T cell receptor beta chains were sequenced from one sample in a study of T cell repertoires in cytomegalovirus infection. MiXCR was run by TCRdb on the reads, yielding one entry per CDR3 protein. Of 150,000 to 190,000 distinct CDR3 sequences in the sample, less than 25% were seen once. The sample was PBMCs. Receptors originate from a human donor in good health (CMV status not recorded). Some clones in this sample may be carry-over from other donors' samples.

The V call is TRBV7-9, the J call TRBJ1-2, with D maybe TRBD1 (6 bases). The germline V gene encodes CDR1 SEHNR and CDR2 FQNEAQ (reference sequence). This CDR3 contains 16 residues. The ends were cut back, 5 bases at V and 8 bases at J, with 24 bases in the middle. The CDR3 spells CASSPTGGLLSEGYTF. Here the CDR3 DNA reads TGTGCCAGCAGCCCGACGGGGGGGCTTCTATCTGAGGGCTACACCTTC.

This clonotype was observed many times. The CDR3 nucleotides are TGTGCCAGCAGCACACATAATAGCAATCAGCCCCAGCATTTT. Protein product: CASSTHNSNQPQHF. The chain is built from TRBV7-2 and TRBJ1-5; D is unresolved. The V gene lost 5 bases and the J gene lost 0 bases, with 8 bases spanning the gap. The CDR3 is 14 amino acids. The V gene's germline CDR1 is SGHTA and CDR2 FQGNSA.

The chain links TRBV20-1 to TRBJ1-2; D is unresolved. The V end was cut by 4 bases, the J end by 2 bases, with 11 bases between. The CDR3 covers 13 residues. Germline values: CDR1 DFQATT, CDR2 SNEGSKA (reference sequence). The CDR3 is CSANNFLNYGYTF. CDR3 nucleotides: TGCAGTGCTAATAACTTTCTGAACTATGGCTACACCTTC.

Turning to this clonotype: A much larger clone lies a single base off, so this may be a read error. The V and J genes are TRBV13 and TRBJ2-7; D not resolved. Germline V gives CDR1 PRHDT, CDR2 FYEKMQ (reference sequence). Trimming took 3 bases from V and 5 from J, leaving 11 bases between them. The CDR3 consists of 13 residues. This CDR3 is CASSLRWVDEQYF. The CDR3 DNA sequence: TGTGCCAGCAGCTTGAGGTGGGTCGACGAGCAGTACTTC.

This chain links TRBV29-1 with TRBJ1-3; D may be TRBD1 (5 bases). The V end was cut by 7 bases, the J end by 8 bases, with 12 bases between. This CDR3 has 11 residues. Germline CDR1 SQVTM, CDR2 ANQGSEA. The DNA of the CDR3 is TGCAGCGCCGGGGGTCGTGACACCATATATTTT. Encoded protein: CSAGGRDTIYF.

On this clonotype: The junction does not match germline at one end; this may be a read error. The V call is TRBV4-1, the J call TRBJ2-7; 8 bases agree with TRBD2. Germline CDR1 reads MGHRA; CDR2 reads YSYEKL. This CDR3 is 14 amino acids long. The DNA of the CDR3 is TGCGCCAGCAGCCCATCGGGAGGGTCCTACAAGCAGTACTTC. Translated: CASSPSGGSYKQYF.

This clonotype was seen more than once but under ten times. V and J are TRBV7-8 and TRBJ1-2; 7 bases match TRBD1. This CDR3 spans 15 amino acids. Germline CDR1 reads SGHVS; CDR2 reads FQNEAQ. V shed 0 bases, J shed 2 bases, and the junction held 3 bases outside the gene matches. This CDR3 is CASSLAKGANYGYTF. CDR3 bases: TGTGCCAGCAGCTTAGCGAAGGGGGCAAACTATGGCTACACCTTC.

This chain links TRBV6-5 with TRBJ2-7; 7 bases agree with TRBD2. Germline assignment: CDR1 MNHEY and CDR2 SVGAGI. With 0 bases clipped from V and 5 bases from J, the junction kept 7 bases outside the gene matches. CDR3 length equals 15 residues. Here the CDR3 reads CASSYSEGGPNEQYF. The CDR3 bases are TGTGCCAGCAGTTACTCGGAGGGAGGGCCAAACGAGCAGTACTTC.

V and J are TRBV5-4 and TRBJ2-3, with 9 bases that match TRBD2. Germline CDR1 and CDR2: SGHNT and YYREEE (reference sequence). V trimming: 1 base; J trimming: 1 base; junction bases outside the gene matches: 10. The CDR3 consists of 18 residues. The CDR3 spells CASSLRRGRAAGTDTQYF. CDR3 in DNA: TGTGCCAGCAGCTTGCGTCGCGGGAGGGCCGCCGGCACAGATACGCAGTATTTT.

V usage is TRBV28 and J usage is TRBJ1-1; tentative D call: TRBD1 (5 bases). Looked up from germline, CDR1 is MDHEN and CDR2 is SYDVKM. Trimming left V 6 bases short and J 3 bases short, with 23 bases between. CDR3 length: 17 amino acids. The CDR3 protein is CASRLLGAGKRDTEAFF. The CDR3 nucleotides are TGTGCCAGCAGACTACTCGGGGCAGGGAAGAGAGACACTGAAGCTTTCTTT.

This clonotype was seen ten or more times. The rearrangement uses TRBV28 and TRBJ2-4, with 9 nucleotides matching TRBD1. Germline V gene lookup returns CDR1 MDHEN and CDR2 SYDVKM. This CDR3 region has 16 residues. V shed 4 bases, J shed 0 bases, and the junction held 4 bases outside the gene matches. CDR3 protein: CASSSTGGIAKNIQYF. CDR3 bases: TGTGCCAGCAGTTCGACAGGGGGAATAGCCAAAAACATTCAGTACTTC.

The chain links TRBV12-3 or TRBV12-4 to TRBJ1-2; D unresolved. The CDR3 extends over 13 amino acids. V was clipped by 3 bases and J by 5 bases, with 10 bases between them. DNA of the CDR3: TGTGCCAGCAGTTTCGAGGGCATGTATGGCTACACCTTC. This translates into CASSFEGMYGYTF.

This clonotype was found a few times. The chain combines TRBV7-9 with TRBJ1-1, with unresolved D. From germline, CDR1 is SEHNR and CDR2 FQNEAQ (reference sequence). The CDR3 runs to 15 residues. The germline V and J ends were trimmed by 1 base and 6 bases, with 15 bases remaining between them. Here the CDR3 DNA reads TGTGCCAGCAGCTTAGTTCCAGAGATTGGGCCTGAAGCTTTCTTT. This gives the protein CASSLVPEIGPEAFF.

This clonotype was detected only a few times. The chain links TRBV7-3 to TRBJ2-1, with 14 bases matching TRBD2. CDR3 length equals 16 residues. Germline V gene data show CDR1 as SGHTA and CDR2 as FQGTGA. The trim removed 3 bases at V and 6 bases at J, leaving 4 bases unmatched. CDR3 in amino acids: CASSFMTSGRANEQFF. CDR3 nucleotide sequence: TGTGCCAGCAGCTTCATGACTAGCGGGAGGGCCAATGAGCAGTTCTTC.

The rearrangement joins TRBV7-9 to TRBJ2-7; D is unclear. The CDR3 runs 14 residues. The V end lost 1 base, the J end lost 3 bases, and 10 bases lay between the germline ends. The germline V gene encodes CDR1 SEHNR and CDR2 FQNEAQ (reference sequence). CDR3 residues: CASSLVGKNYEQYF. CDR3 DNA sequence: TGTGCCAGCAGCTTAGTTGGCAAAAACTACGAGCAGTACTTC.

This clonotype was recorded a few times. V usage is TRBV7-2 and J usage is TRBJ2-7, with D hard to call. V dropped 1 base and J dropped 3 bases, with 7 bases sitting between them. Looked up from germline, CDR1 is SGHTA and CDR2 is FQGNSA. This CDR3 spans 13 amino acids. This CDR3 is CASSLEPVYEQYF. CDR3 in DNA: TGTGCCAGCAGCTTAGAGCCGGTCTACGAGCAGTACTTC.

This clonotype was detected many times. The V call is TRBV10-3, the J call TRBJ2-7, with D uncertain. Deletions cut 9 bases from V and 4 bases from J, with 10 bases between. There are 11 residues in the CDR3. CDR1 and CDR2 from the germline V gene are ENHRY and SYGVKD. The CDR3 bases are TGTGCCATATCACAAGAGTACGAGCAGTACTTC. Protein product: CAISQEYEQYF.

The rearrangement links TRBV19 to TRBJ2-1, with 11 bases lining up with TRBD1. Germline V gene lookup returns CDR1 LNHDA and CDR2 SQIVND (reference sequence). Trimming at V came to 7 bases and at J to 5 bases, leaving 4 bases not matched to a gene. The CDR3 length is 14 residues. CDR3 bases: TGTGCCAGTACCGGACAGGGGGCTGACAATGAGCAGTTCTTC. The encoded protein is CASTGQGADNEQFF.

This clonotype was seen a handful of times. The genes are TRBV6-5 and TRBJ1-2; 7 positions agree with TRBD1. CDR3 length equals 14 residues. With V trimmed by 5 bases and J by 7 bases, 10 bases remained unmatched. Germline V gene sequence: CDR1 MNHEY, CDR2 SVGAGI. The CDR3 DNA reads TGTGCCAGCAGTACTCGACAGGGCGGGTTTGGCTACACCTTC. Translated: CASSTRQGGFGYTF.

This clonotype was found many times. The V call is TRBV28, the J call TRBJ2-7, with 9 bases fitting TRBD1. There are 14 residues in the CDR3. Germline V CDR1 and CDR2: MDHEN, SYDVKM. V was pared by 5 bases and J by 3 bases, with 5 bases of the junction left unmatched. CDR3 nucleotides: TGTGCCAGCAGTCTTCGACAGGGGGGCTACGAGCAGTACTTC. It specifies CASSLRQGGYEQYF.